Following are 5 T cell receptor beta chains from one sample sequenced in a study of blood T cell repertoires in COVID-19. The table came from immunoSEQ multiplex PCR; TCRdb's copy has only in-frame clones and leaves some out. The sample gives roughly 440,000 clones, approximately 90% of which show up once; roughly 12% is in the top ten. The sequenced sample was peripheral blood. The receptor source for this set is a woman between 50 and 59 years old with COVID-19, enrolled during active disease.

This clone was observed a single time. This chain connects TRBV4-1 to TRBJ1-1; D is unresolved. Trimming shortened V by 0 bases and J by 1 base, and 6 bases separated the two germline ends. The CDR3 runs to 14 residues. From germline, CDR1 is MGHRA and CDR2 YSYEKL. The CDR3 DNA reads as TGCGCCAGCAGCCAAGAACTTAAGAACACTGAAGCTTTCTTT. This translates into CASSQELKNTEAFF.

This clone appeared a single time. The chain combines TRBV9 with TRBJ2-1, with a possible D match to TRBD1 (6 bases). Trimming left V 1 base short and J 7 bases short, with 12 bases between. The CDR3 spans 14 residues. The germline V gene has CDR1 SGDLS and CDR2 YYNGEE. CDR3 amino acids: CASSVSRGQNEQFF. The CDR3 DNA sequence: TGTGCCAGCAGCGTATCACGGGGACAAAATGAGCAGTTCTTC.

Concerning this clone: Other DNA sequences within the sample encode an identical CDR3. The rearrangement uses TRBV10-3 and TRBJ2-1; no reliable D call. The CDR3 totals 13 residues. Trimming removed 3 bases from V and 5 bases from J, with 8 bases in between. The germline V gene has CDR1 ENHRY and CDR2 SYGVKD. The chain's CDR3 is CAISESQNNEQFF. The CDR3 coding sequence is TGTGCCATCAGTGAATCGCAGAACAATGAGCAGTTCTTC.

This clone occurred once. The chain employs TRBV24-1 and TRBJ1-1; 7 bases are shared with TRBD1. Germline V gene sequence: CDR1 KGHDR, CDR2 SFDVKD. With 3 bases clipped from V and 7 bases from J, the junction kept 4 bases outside the gene matches. The CDR3 spans 13 residues. The CDR3 sequence: CATSDLDRNEAFF. The CDR3 DNA reads as TGTGCCACCAGTGATCTGGACAGGAATGAAGCTTTCTTT.

This chain uses TRBV5-1 with TRBJ2-7; tentatively, D is TRBD1 (6 bases). Germline V lookup: CDR1 SGHRS, CDR2 YFSETQ. CDR3 length: 12 residues. Trimming took 6 bases from V and 3 from J, leaving 10 bases between them. Here the CDR3 reads CASNEQGYEQYF. Written as DNA, the CDR3 is TGCGCCAGCAACGAACAGGGCTACGAGCAGTACTTC. The whole variable domain, filled in from reference TRBV5-1 and TRBJ2-7, reads KAGVTQTPRYLIKTRGQQVTLSCSPISGHRSVSWYQQTPGQGLQFLFEYFSETQRNKGNFPGRFSGRQFSNSRSEMNVSTLELGDSALYLCASNEQGYEQYFGPGTRLTVT.